This passage covers 5 T cell receptor beta chains from one sample sequenced in a study of T-cell reconstitution after alpha-beta-depleted transplantation in children. Preparation of the TCRbeta library used unique molecular identifiers. One entry per CDR3 protein results from TCRdb running MiXCR on the PCR reads. This sample has 150,000 to 250,000 distinct CDR3 sequences; 5.5% to 7% occur once, and the top ten carry roughly 4.7%. The material sequenced was PBMCs, taken before TCRalphabeta/CD19-depleted stem cell transplant. These receptors were taken from a girl under three years old with combined immunodeficiency, due to receive a stem cell transplant.

The chain couples TRBV11-2 to TRBJ2-1; 8 bases are a match to TRBD2. CDR1 and CDR2 (germline): SGHAT, FQNNGV. V was pared by 2 bases and J by 5 bases, with 5 bases of the junction left unmatched. This CDR3 is 15 amino acids long. Here the CDR3 reads CASSLSTSGDNEQFF. DNA for the CDR3: TGTGCCAGCAGCTTAAGTACTAGCGGAGACAATGAGCAGTTCTTC.

This clonotype was counted only a few times. The chain joins TRBV12-3 or TRBV12-4 to TRBJ2-5, with TRBD2 matching over 9 bases. V shed 5 bases, J shed 5 bases, and the junction held 9 bases outside the gene matches. The CDR3 totals 15 residues. The CDR3 bases are TGTGCCAGCAGTAAGATAGCGGGAGAGGAGGAGACCCAGTACTTC. This encodes CASSKIAGEEETQYF.

This sequence joins TRBV29-1 and TRBJ2-1; D possibly corresponds to TRBD1 (5 bases). V gave up 0 bases and J gave up 5 bases, with 17 bases separating them. Germline V gene sequence: CDR1 SQVTM, CDR2 ANQGSEA. The CDR3 is 16 residues long. CDR3 amino acids: CSVEDPQGIVDNEQFF. CDR3 in DNA: TGCAGCGTTGAAGATCCCCAGGGTATCGTAGACAATGAGCAGTTCTTC.

This clonotype has only a few counts. The gene calls are TRBV20-1 and TRBJ2-7, with D maybe TRBD2 (5 bases). Germline V gene data show CDR1 as DFQATT and CDR2 as SNEGSKA (reference sequence). The CDR3 is 18 amino acids. V was pared by 0 bases and J by 1 base, with 22 bases between. CDR3 protein: CSARDRMQPAAESYEQYF. CDR3 DNA sequence: TGCAGTGCTAGAGATCGGATGCAGCCCGCAGCGGAGTCCTACGAGCAGTACTTC.

This clonotype came up many times. The V and J genes are TRBV12-3 or TRBV12-4 and TRBJ2-1, with D perhaps TRBD2 (6 bases). V lost 7 bases and J 5 bases, leaving 15 bases between the germline ends. CDR3 length equals 14 residues. CDR3 residues: CASTLTSSDNEQFF. CDR3 DNA sequence: TGTGCCAGCACCCTGACTAGTAGCGACAATGAGCAGTTCTTC.